What follows are 27 T cell receptor beta chains derived from one specimen sequenced in a study of shared clonotypes between healthy human individuals. Here immunoSEQ multiplex PCR was the method, and the copy in TCRdb shows in-frame clones only, minus some. The table shows about 960,000 clones, with approximately 80% occurring only once. The source material was memory CD4+ T cells sorted from blood. Subset specified: CD45RA-negative fraction. These receptors were taken from a man aged 18 to 29 in good health.

The V and J genes are TRBV6-4 and TRBJ2-3; tentatively, D is TRBD1 or TRBD2 (5 bases each). The CDR3 loop spans 14 amino acids. Trimming removed 4 bases at V and 2 bases at J, with 10 bases between. Looked up from germline, CDR1 is MRHNA and CDR2 is SNTAGT. The CDR3 protein is CASSVGPTTDTQYF. Here the CDR3 DNA reads TGTGCCAGCAGTGTGGGACCCACCACAGATACGCAGTATTTT.

The V gene is TRBV6-1, the J gene TRBJ1-2, with unresolved D. Germline V gene sequence: CDR1 MNHNS, CDR2 SASEGT. The length of the CDR3 is 14 residues. Trimming pared 1 base from V and 7 bases from J, leaving 13 bases between. CDR3 sequence (DNA): TGTGCCAGCAGTGAAGTGCCGAGCCCCCTTGGCTACACCTTC. Translation gives CASSEVPSPLGYTF.

The rearrangement uses TRBV7-2 and TRBJ1-1; D not certain. Germline CDR1 reads SGHTA; CDR2 reads FQGNSA. Between the trimmed V and J ends, which lost 5 bases and 5 bases, there was a span of 9 bases. The CDR3 has 12 residues. The CDR3 DNA sequence: TGTGCCAGCAGCCGCGATGGTACTGAAGCTTTCTTT. Translated: CASSRDGTEAFF.

This clone has a handful of counts. The rearrangement links TRBV12-2 to TRBJ1-1. TRBV12-2 is classified as a pseudogene. The CDR3 runs to 15 residues. The CDR3 nucleotides are TGTGCAAGTCGCTTAGCGCTGAGGGGAGGCACTGAAGCTTTCTTT. The encoded protein is CASRLALRGGTEAFF.

The CDR3 region is CASSLDLQEYNEQFF. CDR3 nucleotides: TGTGCCAGCAGCTTAGATCTACAGGAATACAATGAGCAGTTCTTC. The rearrangement links TRBV11-3 to TRBJ2-1; a weak D match, TRBD1 (5 bases). V dropped 0 bases and J dropped 4 bases, with 10 bases sitting between them. Germline V lookup: CDR1 SGHNT, CDR2 YENEEA. This CDR3 region has 15 residues.

This chain connects TRBV6-8 to TRBJ2-3; D gene unclear. V was trimmed by 7 bases and J by 1 base, leaving 6 bases between them. Per the germline V gene, CDR1 is MNHGY and CDR2 is SAAAGT. The CDR3 consists of 12 residues. CDR3 region: CASMDGTDTQYF. The CDR3 region has the DNA TGTGCCAGCATGGACGGCACAGATACGCAGTATTTT.

Concerning this clone itself: Distinct nucleotide sequences in the sample also encode this CDR3. CDR3 loop: CASSLASSTDTQYF. In nucleotides, the CDR3 is TGCGCCAGCAGCTTGGCCAGTAGCACAGATACGCAGTATTTT. The V and J genes are TRBV5-1 and TRBJ2-3, with D unresolved. This CDR3 has 14 residues. Germline V lookup: CDR1 SGHRS, CDR2 YFSETQ. V lost 0 bases, J lost 0 bases, and 5 bases lay in between.

This sequence joins TRBV28 and TRBJ2-7; either TRBD1 or TRBD2 may fit D (5 bases each). The CDR3 is 15 amino acids. Trimming removed 6 bases at V and 1 base at J, with 16 bases between. Germline loops: CDR1 MDHEN, CDR2 SYDVKM. The CDR3 sequence is CASRLSAWGSYEQYF. The CDR3 DNA is TGTGCCAGCAGGCTGTCTGCGTGGGGGTCCTACGAGCAGTACTTC.

The sample holds one count of this clone. This chain's CDR3 is CASSEAPRDPQHF. The CDR3 DNA reads TGTGCCAGCAGTGAAGCGCCAAGGGACCCCCAGCATTTT. The chain joins TRBV6-1 to TRBJ1-5; a possible D gene is TRBD1 (5 bases). Between the trimmed V and J ends, which lost 0 bases and 10 bases, there was a span of 10 bases. There are 13 residues in the CDR3. From germline, CDR1 is MNHNS and CDR2 SASEGT.

The chain has TRBV6-6 and TRBJ2-3; TRBD1 is a possible D gene (7 bases). The germline V gene has CDR1 MNHNY and CDR2 SVGAGI (reference sequence). The V gene lost 8 bases and the J gene lost 3 bases, with 12 bases spanning the gap. The CDR3 is 13 residues long. Written as DNA, the CDR3 is TGTGCCAGCCGGGCAGGGGGGACAGATACGCAGTATTTT. Translating it yields CASRAGGTDTQYF.

The chain links TRBV4-1 to TRBJ2-2; D may be TRBD1 (5 bases). CDR1 is MGHRA and CDR2 is YSYEKL in the germline V gene. V shed 4 bases and J shed 3 bases, with 15 bases lying between them. The CDR3 consists of 16 residues. The CDR3 region is CASSPGGAGYTGELFF. CDR3 sequence (DNA): TGCGCCAGCAGCCCCGGTGGGGCAGGCTACACCGGGGAGCTGTTTTTT.

The rearrangement joins TRBV6-6 to TRBJ1-3; 7 bases match TRBD1. The length of the CDR3 is 15 residues. With 7 bases clipped from V and 4 bases from J, the junction kept 10 bases outside the gene matches. Germline V CDR1 and CDR2: MNHNY, SVGAGI (reference sequence). CDR3 sequence reads: CASKETGMVGNTIYF. The CDR3 nucleotides read TGTGCCAGCAAGGAGACAGGGATGGTCGGAAACACCATATATTTT.

Points on this clone: Its ends do not fully match the called genes, so a read error is possible. The chain uses TRBV5-4 and TRBJ2-3; 7 bases line up with TRBD2. Germline V lookup: CDR1 SGHNT, CDR2 YYREEE (reference sequence). The CDR3 is 17 residues long. CDR3 protein: CVSSPSGAGSGTDTQYF. In DNA, the CDR3 is TGTGTCAGCAGCCCCTCAGGAGCGGGGAGCGGCACAGATACGCAGTATTTT. Combining the CDR3 with reference TRBV5-4 and TRBJ2-3 gives the whole variable domain ETGVTQSPTHLIKTRGQQVTLRCSSQSGHNTVSWYQQALGQGPQFIFQYYREEENGRGNFPPRFSGLQFPNYSSELNVNALELDDSALYLCVSSPSGAGSGTDTQYFGPGTRLTVL.

The chain carries TRBV7-8 and TRBJ2-1; 7 positions match TRBD2. V lost 2 bases to trimming and J lost 10 bases; unmatched junction nucleotides: 8. The germline gives CDR1 SGHVS, CDR2 FQNEAQ. The CDR3 totals 14 residues. CDR3 coding DNA: TGTGCCAGCAGCTTACGTGAGACTAGCAACGAGCAGTTCTTC. It is translated as CASSLRETSNEQFF.

In its sample, this clone was seen once. CDR3 amino acids: CASSHDRSLETQYF. The DNA of the CDR3 is TGCGCCAGCAGTCACGACAGAAGCTTAGAGACCCAGTACTTC. The chain joins TRBV4-3 to TRBJ2-5; tentative D call: TRBD1 (5 bases). V was trimmed by 6 bases and J by 4 bases, leaving 15 bases between them. The CDR3 runs to 14 residues. Per germline, CDR1 LGHNA and CDR2 YSLEER.

This chain links TRBV6-5 with TRBJ2-7, with D perhaps assigned TRBD1 or TRBD2 (5 bases each). This CDR3 spans 13 amino acids. Germline CDR1 is MNHEY and CDR2 is SVGAGI. Trimming cost V 2 bases and J 6 bases, with 11 bases left between them. The CDR3 loop reads CASSYGGVGEQYF. For the CDR3, the DNA is TGTGCCAGCAGTTACGGGGGAGTAGGCGAGCAGTACTTC.

This clone was detected only once. The CDR3 sequence: CASSANPQGWEQYF. In DNA form, the CDR3 reads TGTGCCAGCAGCGCCAACCCACAGGGATGGGAGCAGTACTTC. This sequence joins TRBV9 and TRBJ2-7; D might be TRBD1 (6 bases). Germline CDR1 SGDLS, CDR2 YYNGEE. V lost 3 bases to trimming and J lost 7 bases, with 17 bases between them. This CDR3 is 14 amino acids long.

The chain employs TRBV15 and TRBJ2-6; maybe TRBD2 (6 bases). V gave up 2 bases and J gave up 2 bases, with 10 bases separating them. Germline V CDR1 and CDR2: LNHNV, YYDKDF (reference sequence). There are 16 residues in the CDR3. The CDR3 spells CATSRNGGAGANVLTF. As DNA, the CDR3 is TGTGCCACCAGCAGAAATGGAGGGGCTGGGGCCAACGTCCTGACTTTC.

This chain links TRBV18 with TRBJ1-3, with D unresolved. Germline lookup yields CDR1 KGHSH and CDR2 LQKENI. The V gene lost 3 bases and the J gene lost 4 bases, with 10 bases spanning the gap. The CDR3 sequence is 14 residues long. DNA for the CDR3: TGTGCCAGCTCACCGGTACAGCCGGGAAACACCATATATTTT. It translates to CASSPVQPGNTIYF.

This chain uses TRBV6-6 with TRBJ2-2; 8 bases match TRBD2. After removal of 6 bases from V and 0 bases from J, the junction contained 3 bases not matched to a gene. Looked up from germline, CDR1 is MNHNY and CDR2 is SVGAGI (reference sequence). CDR3 length: 15 residues. The DNA for the CDR3 is TGTGCCAGCAGCCGACTAGCGTCGAACACCGGGGAGCTGTTTTTT. The encoded protein is CASSRLASNTGELFF.

J is TRBJ2-1 and V is TRBV5-4, with no clear D. Germline assignment: CDR1 SGHNT and CDR2 YYREEE (reference sequence). V lost 0 bases and J lost 7, with 2 bases in between. The CDR3 contains 11 residues. This CDR3 reads CASSLENEQFF. The CDR3, as DNA: TGTGCCAGCAGCTTGGAAAATGAGCAGTTCTTC. Looking up the rest from reference TRBV5-4 and TRBJ2-1 gives the full variable domain: ETGVTQSPTHLIKTRGQQVTLRCSSQSGHNTVSWYQQALGQGPQFIFQYYREEENGRGNFPPRFSGLQFPNYSSELNVNALELDDSALYLCASSLENEQFFGPGTRLTVL.

This chain joins TRBV21-1 and TRBJ1-2; the DNA was not used to check the table's D call, TRBD1. TRBV21-1 is assigned pseudogene status. CDR3 size: 16 residues. The DNA for the CDR3 is TGTGCCAGCAGCCCTCCCGATACCGGTCAGGGTTATTGCTACACCTTC. This codes for CASSPPDTGQGYCYTF.

This chain uses TRBV4-1 with TRBJ2-2, with D perhaps TRBD1 (5 bases). V lost 2 bases and J 4 bases, leaving 11 bases between the germline ends. The CDR3 totals 15 residues. The germline gives CDR1 MGHRA, CDR2 YSYEKL. CDR3 loop: CASSQSGSSTGELFF. The CDR3 region has the DNA TGCGCCAGCAGCCAATCAGGGTCGAGCACCGGGGAGCTGTTTTTT.

This clone was detected a few times. The CDR3 sequence is CASLLQVSPYNEQFF. CDR3 bases: TGCGCCAGCTTACTACAGGTTAGCCCCTACAATGAGCAGTTCTTC. The chain couples TRBV10-2 to TRBJ2-1, with D perhaps TRBD1 (5 bases). The V gene lost 8 bases and the J gene lost 2 bases, with 16 bases spanning the gap. Germline V CDR1 and CDR2: WSHSY, SAAADI. This CDR3 comprises 15 residues.

Only a few counts were recorded for this clone. The rearrangement joins TRBV4-2 to TRBJ2-7; D gene unclear. Germline V lookup: CDR1 LGHNA, CDR2 YNFKEQ. Trimming left V 0 bases short and J 4 bases short, with 10 bases between. This CDR3 contains 14 residues. CDR3 sequence: CASSQDKNPYEQYF. In DNA form, the CDR3 reads TGTGCCAGCAGCCAAGATAAAAATCCGTACGAGCAGTACTTC.

This clone has more than one count but fewer than ten. The rearrangement links TRBV10-2 to TRBJ1-1; D call uncertain. The CDR3 covers 14 residues. Looked up from germline, CDR1 is WSHSY and CDR2 is SAAADI. Trimming removed 3 bases at V and 1 base at J, with 9 bases between. The CDR3 nucleotides are TGCGCCAGCAGTGAACCCAGGTGGAACACTGAAGCTTTCTTT. Protein sequence: CASSEPRWNTEAFF.

As to this clone: At one end the junction does not follow the germline gene, possibly because of a read error. The chain is built from TRBV28 and TRBJ2-3; D is possibly TRBD2 (5 bases). CDR3 size: 13 residues. Germline V gives CDR1 MDHEN, CDR2 SYDVKM. In DNA, the CDR3 is TGTGCCAGTAGTTCGGGTCGCGGGGATACGCAGTATTTT. This encodes CASSSGRGDTQYF.